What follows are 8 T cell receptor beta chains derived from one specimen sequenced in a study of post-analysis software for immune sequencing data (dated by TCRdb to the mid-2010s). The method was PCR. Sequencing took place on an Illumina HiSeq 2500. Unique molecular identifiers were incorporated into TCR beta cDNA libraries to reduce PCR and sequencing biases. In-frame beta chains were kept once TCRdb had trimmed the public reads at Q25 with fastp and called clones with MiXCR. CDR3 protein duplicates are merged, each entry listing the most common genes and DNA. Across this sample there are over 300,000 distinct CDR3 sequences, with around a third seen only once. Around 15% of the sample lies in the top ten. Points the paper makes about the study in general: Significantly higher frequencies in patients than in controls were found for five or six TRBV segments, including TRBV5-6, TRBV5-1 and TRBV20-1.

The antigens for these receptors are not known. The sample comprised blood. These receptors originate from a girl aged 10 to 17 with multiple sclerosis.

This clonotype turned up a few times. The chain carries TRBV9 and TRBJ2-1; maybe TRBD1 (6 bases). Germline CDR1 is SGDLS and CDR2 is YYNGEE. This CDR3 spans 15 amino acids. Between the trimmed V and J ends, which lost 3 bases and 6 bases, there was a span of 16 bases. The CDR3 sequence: CASSGRTATTNEQFF. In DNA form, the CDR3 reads TGTGCCAGCAGCGGGCGGACAGCGACGACCAATGAGCAGTTCTTC.

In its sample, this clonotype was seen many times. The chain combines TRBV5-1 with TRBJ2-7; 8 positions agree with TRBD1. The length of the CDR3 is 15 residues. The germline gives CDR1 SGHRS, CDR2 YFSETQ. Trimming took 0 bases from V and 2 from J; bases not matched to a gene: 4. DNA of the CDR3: TGCGCCAGCAGCTTGGACAGGGGGTTAACCTACGAGCAGTACTTC. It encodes CASSLDRGLTYEQYF.

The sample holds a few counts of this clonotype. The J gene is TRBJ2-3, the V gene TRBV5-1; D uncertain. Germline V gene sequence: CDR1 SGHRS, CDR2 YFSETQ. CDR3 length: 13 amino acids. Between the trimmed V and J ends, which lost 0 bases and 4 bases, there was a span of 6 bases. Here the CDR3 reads CASSLVAPDTQYF. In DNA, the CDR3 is TGCGCCAGCAGCTTGGTGGCCCCAGATACGCAGTATTTT.

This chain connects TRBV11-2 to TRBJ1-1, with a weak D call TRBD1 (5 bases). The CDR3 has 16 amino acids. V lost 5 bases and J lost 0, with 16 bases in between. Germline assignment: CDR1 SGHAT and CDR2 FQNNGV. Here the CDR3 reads CASSPRQSTMNTEAFF. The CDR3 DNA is TGTGCCAGCAGCCCGCGACAGTCGACCATGAACACTGAAGCTTTCTTT. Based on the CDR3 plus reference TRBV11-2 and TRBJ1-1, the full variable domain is EAGVAQSPRYKIIEKRQSVAFWCNPISGHATLYWYQQILGQGPKLLIQFQNNGVVDDSQLPKDRFSAERLKGVDSTLKIQPAKLEDSAVYLCASSPRQSTMNTEAFFGQGTRLTVV.

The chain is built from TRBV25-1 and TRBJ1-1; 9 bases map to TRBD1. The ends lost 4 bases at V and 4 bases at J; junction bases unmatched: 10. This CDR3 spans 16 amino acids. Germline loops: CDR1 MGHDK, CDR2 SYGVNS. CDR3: CASSVQTGGASTEAFF. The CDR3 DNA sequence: TGTGCCAGCAGTGTCCAAACAGGGGGCGCGAGCACTGAAGCTTTCTTT.

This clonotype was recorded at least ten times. Here the CDR3 reads CSVEGLEGRAAYNEQFF. The CDR3 region has the DNA TGCAGCGTTGAAGGATTGGAGGGACGGGCAGCCTACAATGAGCAGTTCTTC. The chain uses TRBV29-1 and TRBJ2-1; TRBD2 is a possible D gene (6 bases). The CDR3 has 17 residues. V lost 1 base to trimming and J lost 2 bases, with 18 bases between them. Germline V gene lookup returns CDR1 SQVTM and CDR2 ANQGSEA.

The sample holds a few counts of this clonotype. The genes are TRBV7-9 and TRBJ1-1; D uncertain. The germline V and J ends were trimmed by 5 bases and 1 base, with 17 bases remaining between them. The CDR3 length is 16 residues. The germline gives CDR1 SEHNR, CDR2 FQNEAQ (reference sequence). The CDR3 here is CASSRGPPRSNTEAFF. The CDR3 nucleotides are TGTGCCAGCAGCCGTGGCCCCCCCAGGTCGAACACTGAAGCTTTCTTT.

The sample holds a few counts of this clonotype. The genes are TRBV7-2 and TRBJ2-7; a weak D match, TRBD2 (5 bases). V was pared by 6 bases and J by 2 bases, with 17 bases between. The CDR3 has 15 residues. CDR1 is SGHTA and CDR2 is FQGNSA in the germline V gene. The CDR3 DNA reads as TGTGCCAGCAGGGACGGACGGGGTCTTGCCTACGAGCAGTACTTC. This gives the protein CASRDGRGLAYEQYF.